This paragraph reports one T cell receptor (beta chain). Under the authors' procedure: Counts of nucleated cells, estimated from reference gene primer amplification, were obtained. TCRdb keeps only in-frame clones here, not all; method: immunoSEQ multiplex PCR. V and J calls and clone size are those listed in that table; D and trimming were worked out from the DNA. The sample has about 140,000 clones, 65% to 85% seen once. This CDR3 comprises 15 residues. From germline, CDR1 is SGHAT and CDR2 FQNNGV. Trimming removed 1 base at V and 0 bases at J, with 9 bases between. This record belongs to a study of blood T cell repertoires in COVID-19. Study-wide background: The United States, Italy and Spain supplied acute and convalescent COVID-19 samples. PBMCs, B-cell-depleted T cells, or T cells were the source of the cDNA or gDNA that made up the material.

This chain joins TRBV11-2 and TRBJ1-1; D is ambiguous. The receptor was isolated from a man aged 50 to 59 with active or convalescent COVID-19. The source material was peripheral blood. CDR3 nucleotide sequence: TGTGCCAGCAGCTTAGGGGCAGGTGTGAACACTGAAGCTTTCTTT. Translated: CASSLGAGVNTEAFF.